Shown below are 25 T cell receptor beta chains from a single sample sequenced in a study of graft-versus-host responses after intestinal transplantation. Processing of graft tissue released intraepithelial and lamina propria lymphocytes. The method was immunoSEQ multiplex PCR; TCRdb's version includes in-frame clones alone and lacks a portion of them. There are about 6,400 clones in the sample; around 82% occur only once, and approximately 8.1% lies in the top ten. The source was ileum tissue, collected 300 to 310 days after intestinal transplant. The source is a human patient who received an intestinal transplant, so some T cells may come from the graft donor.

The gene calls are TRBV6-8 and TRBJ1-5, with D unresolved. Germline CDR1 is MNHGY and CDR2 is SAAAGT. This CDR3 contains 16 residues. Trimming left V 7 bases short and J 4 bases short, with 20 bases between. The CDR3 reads CASNSTSGPRNQPQHF. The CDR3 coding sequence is TGTGCCAGCAACTCGACGTCTGGTCCTCGGAATCAGCCCCAGCATTTT.

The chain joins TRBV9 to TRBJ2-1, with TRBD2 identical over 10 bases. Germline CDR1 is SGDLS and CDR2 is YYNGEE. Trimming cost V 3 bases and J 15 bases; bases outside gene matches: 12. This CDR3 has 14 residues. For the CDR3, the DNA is TGTGCCAGCAGCGCAGGACTAGCGGAGGGGGGCCCGTTCTTC. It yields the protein CASSAGLAEGGPFF.

The CDR3 coding sequence is TGTGCCAGCAGAAAAGGCTCCCAGCAGTTCTTC. Amino acid sequence: CASRKGSQQFF. This chain links TRBV7-9 with TRBJ2-1; D gene unclear. V shed 6 bases and J shed 11 bases, with 11 bases lying between them. Looked up from germline, CDR1 is SEHNR and CDR2 is FQNEAQ (reference sequence). This CDR3 spans 11 amino acids. The entire variable domain, with the rest obtained from reference TRBV7-9 and TRBJ2-1, is as follows: DTGVSQNPRHKITKRGQNVTFRCDPISEHNRLYWYRQTLGQGPEFLTYFQNEAQLEKSRLLSDRFSAERPKGSFSTLEIQRTEQGDSAMYLCASRKGSQQFFGPGTRLTVL.

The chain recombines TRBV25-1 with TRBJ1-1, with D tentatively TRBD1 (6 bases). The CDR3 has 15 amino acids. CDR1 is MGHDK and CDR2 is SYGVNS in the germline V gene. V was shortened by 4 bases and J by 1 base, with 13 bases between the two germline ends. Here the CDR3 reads CASSGPGDRNTEAFF. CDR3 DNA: TGTGCCAGCAGTGGCCCAGGGGATCGGAACACTGAAGCTTTCTTT.

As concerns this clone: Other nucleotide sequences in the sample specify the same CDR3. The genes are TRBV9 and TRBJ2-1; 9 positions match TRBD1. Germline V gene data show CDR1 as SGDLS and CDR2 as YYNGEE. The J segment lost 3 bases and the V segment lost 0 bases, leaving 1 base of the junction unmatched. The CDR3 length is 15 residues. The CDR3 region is CASSVGTGDYNEQFF. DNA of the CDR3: TGTGCCAGCAGCGTAGGGACAGGGGACTACAATGAGCAGTTCTTC.

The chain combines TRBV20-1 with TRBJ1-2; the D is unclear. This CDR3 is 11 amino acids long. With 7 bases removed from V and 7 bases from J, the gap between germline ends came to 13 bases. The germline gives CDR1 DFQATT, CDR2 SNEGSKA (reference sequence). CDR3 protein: CSGSVAPGYTF. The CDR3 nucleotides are TGCAGTGGATCGGTGGCCCCTGGCTACACCTTC.

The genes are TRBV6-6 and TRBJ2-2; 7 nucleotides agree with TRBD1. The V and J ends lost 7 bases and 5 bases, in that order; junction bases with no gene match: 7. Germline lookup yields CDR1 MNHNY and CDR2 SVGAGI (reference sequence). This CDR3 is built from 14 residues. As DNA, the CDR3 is TGTGCCAGCACTAACAGGGGTGATACCGGGGAGCTGTTTTTT. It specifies CASTNRGDTGELFF.

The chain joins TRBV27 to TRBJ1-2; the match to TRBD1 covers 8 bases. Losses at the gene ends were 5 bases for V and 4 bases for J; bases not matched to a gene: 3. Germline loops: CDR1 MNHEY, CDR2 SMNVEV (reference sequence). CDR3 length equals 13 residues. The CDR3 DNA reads TGTGCCAGCAGTCGACAGGGGACCTATGGCTACACCTTC. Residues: CASSRQGTYGYTF.

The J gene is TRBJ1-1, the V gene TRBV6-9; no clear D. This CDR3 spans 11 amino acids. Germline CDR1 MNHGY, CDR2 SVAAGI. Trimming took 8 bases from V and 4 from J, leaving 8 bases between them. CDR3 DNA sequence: TGTGCCAGCCGTCGAGGCACTGAAGCTTTCTTT. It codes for CASRRGTEAFF.

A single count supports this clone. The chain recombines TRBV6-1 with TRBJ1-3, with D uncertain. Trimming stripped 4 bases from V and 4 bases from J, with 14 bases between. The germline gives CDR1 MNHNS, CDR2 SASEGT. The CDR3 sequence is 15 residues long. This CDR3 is CASSGGSSMGNTIYF. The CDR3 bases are TGTGCCAGCAGTGGGGGAAGTTCTATGGGAAACACCATATATTTT.

The CDR3 reads CASKEEMGSYEQYF. The CDR3 DNA reads TGTGCCAGCAAGGAGGAAATGGGATCTTACGAGCAGTACTTC. This chain connects TRBV2 to TRBJ2-7; D is perhaps TRBD2 (5 bases). CDR3 length: 14 amino acids. From germline, CDR1 is SNHLY and CDR2 FYNNEI. The V end was cut by 7 bases, the J end by 4 bases, with 17 bases between.

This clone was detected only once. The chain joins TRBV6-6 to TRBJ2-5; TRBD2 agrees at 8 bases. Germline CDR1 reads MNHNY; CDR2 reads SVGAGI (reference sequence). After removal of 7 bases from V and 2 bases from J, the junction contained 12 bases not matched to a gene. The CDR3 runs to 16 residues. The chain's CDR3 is CASTRGGWVRQETQYF. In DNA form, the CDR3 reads TGTGCCAGCACTCGCGGGGGGTGGGTGAGGCAAGAGACCCAGTACTTC.

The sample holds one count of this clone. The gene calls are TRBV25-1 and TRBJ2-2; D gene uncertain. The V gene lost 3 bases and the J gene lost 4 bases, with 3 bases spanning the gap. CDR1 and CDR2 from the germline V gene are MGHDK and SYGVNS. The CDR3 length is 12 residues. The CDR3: CASSDGTGELFF. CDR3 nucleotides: TGTGCCAGCAGTGACGGCACCGGGGAGCTGTTTTTT.

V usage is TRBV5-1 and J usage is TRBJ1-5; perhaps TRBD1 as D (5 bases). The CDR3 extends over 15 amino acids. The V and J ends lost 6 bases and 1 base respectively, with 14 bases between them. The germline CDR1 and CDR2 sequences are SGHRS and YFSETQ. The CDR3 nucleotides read TGCGCCAGCACTCTTTCACGGGGGAGCAATCAGCCCCAGCATTTT. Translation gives CASTLSRGSNQPQHF.

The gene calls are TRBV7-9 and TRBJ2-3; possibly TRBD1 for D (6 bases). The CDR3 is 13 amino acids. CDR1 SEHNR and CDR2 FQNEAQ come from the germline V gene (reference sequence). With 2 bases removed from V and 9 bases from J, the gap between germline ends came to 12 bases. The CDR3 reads CASSLRTDTTQYF. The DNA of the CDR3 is TGTGCCAGCAGCTTAAGGACAGACACCACGCAGTATTTT. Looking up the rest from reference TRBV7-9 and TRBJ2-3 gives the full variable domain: DTGVSQNPRHKITKRGQNVTFRCDPISEHNRLYWYRQTLGQGPEFLTYFQNEAQLEKSRLLSDRFSAERPKGSFSTLEIQRTEQGDSAMYLCASSLRTDTTQYFGPGTRLTVL.

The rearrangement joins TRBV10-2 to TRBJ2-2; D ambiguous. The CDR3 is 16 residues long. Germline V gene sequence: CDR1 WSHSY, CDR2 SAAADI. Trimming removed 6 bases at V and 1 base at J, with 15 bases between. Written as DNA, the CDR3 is TGCGCCAGCAGGGAGCCCCTCGCAGGGAACACCGGGGAGCTGTTTTTT. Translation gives CASREPLAGNTGELFF.

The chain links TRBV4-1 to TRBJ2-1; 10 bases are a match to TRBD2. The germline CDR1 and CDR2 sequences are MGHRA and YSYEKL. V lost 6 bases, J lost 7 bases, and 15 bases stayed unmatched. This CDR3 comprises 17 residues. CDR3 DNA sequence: TGCGCCAGCAGACGATTTAACTTAGCGGGAGGCCGGAATGAGCAGTTCTTC. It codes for CASRRFNLAGGRNEQFF.

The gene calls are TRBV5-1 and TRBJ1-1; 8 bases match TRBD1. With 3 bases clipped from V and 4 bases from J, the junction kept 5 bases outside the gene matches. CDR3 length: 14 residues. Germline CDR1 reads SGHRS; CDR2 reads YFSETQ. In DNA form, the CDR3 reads TGCGCCAGCAGCTATAGACAGGGGCCCACTGAAGCTTTCTTT. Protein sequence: CASSYRQGPTEAFF. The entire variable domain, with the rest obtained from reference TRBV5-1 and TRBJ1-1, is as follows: KAGVTQTPRYLIKTRGQQVTLSCSPISGHRSVSWYQQTPGQGLQFLFEYFSETQRNKGNFPGRFSGRQFSNSRSEMNVSTLELGDSALYLCASSYRQGPTEAFFGQGTRLTVV.

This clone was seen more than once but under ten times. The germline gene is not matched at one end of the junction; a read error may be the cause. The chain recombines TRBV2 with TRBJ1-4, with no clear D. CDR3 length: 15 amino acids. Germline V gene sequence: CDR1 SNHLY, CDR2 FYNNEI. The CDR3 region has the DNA TGTGCCAGCAGGGAAGGACTTGCAACTAATGAAAAACTGTTTTTT. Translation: CASREGLATNEKLFF.

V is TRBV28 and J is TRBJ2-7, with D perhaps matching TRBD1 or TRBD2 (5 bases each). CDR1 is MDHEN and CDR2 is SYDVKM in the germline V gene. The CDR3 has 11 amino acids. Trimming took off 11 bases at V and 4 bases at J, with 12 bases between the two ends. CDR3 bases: TGTGCCGCCGGGACCCAATACGAGCAGTACTTC. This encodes CAAGTQYEQYF.

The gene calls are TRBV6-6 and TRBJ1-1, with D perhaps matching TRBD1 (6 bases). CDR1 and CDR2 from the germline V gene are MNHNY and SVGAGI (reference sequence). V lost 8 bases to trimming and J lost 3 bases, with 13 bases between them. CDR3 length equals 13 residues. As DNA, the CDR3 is TGTGCCAGCGAAGGGGAGGGGGACACTGAAGCTTTCTTT. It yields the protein CASEGEGDTEAFF.

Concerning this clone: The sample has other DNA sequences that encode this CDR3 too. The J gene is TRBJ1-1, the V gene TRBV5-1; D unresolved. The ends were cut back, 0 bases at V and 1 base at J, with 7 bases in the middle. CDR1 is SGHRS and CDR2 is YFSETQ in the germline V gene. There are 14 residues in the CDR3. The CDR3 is CASSLGPQNTEAFF. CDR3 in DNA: TGCGCCAGCAGCTTGGGACCGCAGAACACTGAAGCTTTCTTT. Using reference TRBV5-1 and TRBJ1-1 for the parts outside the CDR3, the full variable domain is KAGVTQTPRYLIKTRGQQVTLSCSPISGHRSVSWYQQTPGQGLQFLFEYFSETQRNKGNFPGRFSGRQFSNSRSEMNVSTLELGDSALYLCASSLGPQNTEAFFGQGTRLTVV.

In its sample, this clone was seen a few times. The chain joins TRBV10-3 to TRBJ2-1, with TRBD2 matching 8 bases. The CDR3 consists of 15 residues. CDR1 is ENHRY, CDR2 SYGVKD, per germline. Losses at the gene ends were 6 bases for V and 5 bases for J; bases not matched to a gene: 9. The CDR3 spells CAISPSGRVDNEQFF. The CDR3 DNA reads TGTGCCATCAGCCCTAGCGGGCGAGTCGACAATGAGCAGTTCTTC.

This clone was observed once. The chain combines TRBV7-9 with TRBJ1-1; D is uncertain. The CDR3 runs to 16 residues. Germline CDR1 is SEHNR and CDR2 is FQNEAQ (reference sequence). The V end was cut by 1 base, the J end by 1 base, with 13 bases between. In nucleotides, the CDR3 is TGTGCCAGCAGCTTAGACGACTGGGTGACGAACACTGAAGCTTTCTTT. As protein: CASSLDDWVTNTEAFF.

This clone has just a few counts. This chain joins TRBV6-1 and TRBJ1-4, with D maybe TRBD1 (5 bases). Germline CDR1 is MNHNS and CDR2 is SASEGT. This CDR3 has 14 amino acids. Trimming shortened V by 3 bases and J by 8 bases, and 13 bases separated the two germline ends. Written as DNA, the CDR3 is TGTGCCAGCAGTGATGGAGGGGATTGGGAAAAACTGTTTTTT. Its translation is CASSDGGDWEKLFF.